Following are 22 T cell receptor beta chains from one sample sequenced in a study of blood T cell repertoires in COVID-19. This table comes from immunoSEQ multiplex PCR, and its TCRdb copy is limited to in-frame clones, with some not included. The table includes more than 25,000 clones, approximately 83% detected once. What was sequenced was peripheral blood. These receptors originate from a man between 65 and 85 years old with active COVID-19.

The count of this clone is one. J is TRBJ2-6 and V is TRBV19; D is unresolved. This CDR3 is 15 amino acids long. Germline-derived CDR1 and CDR2 are LNHDA and SQIVND (reference sequence). V was trimmed by 6 bases and J by 0 bases, leaving 9 bases between them. Written as DNA, the CDR3 is TGTGCCAGTAGGCTACTGAACTCTGGGGCCAACGTCCTGACTTTC. This translates into CASRLLNSGANVLTF.

The chain couples TRBV9 to TRBJ2-4; tentatively, D is TRBD1 (6 bases). Germline V gene sequence: CDR1 SGDLS, CDR2 YYNGEE. The V end was cut by 3 bases, the J end by 3 bases, with 10 bases between. The CDR3 has 14 amino acids. The CDR3 region has the DNA TGTGCCAGCAGCGCAGGGGTGGACAAAAACATTCAGTACTTC. This sequence encodes CASSAGVDKNIQYF.

The rearrangement links TRBV6-5 to TRBJ1-6, with D possibly being TRBD1 (5 bases). Per the germline V gene, CDR1 is MNHEY and CDR2 is SVGAGI. CDR3 size: 13 residues. The germline V and J ends were trimmed by 7 bases and 5 bases, with 9 bases remaining between them. The CDR3 nucleotides are TGTGCCAGCACAGGACAAAATAATTCACCCCTCCACTTT. Translation: CASTGQNNSPLHF.

This clone was detected a few times. The gene calls are TRBV7-2 and TRBJ1-2; D possibly corresponds to TRBD1 (6 bases). The germline V gene encodes CDR1 SGHTA and CDR2 FQGNSA. Between the trimmed V and J ends, which lost 5 bases and 6 bases, there was a span of 10 bases. The CDR3 runs 12 residues. In DNA, the CDR3 is TGTGCCAGCAGCCAATACAGGGATGGCTACACCTTC. It translates to CASSQYRDGYTF.

The chain uses TRBV2 and TRBJ2-3; 7 bases are a match to TRBD2. Germline V lookup: CDR1 SNHLY, CDR2 FYNNEI. V dropped 8 bases and J dropped 4; count of bases not matched to a gene: 12. This CDR3 is built from 15 residues. The CDR3 DNA follows: TGTGCCAGCCGGAGGGGAGGGACGGCCCCAGATACGCAGTATTTT. Translating gives CASRRGGTAPDTQYF.

The chain links TRBV3-1 (or the pseudogene TRBV3-2) to TRBJ1-6; no reliable D call. The CDR3 runs 13 residues. V lost 3 bases, J lost 8 bases, and 8 bases lay in between. From germline, CDR1 is LGHDT and CDR2 YNNKEL (reference sequence). CDR3 loop: CASSQTADSPLHF. The DNA for the CDR3 is TGTGCCAGCAGCCAGACGGCGGATTCACCCCTCCACTTT.

The rearrangement joins TRBV6-5 to TRBJ1-2; TRBD1 is a possible D gene (6 bases). V shed 2 bases and J shed 7 bases, with 8 bases lying between them. Germline V gene lookup returns CDR1 MNHEY and CDR2 SVGAGI. The CDR3 loop spans 12 amino acids. The CDR3, as DNA: TGTGCCAGCAGTTACCCGGACAGTGGCTACACCTTC. Its translation is CASSYPDSGYTF.

This clone showed up just once. The V and J genes are TRBV28 and TRBJ1-1; D uncertain. Germline loops: CDR1 MDHEN, CDR2 SYDVKM. The V end was cut by 5 bases, the J end by 1 base, with 8 bases between. The CDR3 consists of 13 residues. The CDR3 protein is CASSLTPNTEAFF. The DNA for the CDR3 is TGTGCCAGCAGTCTTACACCGAACACTGAAGCTTTCTTT.

V gene TRBV6-2 or TRBV6-3 combines with J gene TRBJ1-2, with a weak D call TRBD1 (5 bases). The CDR3 contains 14 residues. Germline V gene data show CDR1 as MNHEY and CDR2 as SVGEGT. The V gene lost 5 bases and the J gene lost 0 bases, with 10 bases spanning the gap. CDR3 in amino acids: CASSNRLANYGYTF. DNA for the CDR3: TGTGCCAGCAGTAACAGGCTTGCTAACTATGGCTACACCTTC.

V is TRBV28 and J is TRBJ1-1; 7 positions agree with TRBD1. Germline CDR1 is MDHEN and CDR2 is SYDVKM. This CDR3 contains 13 residues. The V and J ends lost 8 bases and 5 bases, in that order; junction bases with no gene match: 8. The CDR3 sequence: CASGGTGATEAFF. The CDR3 DNA is TGTGCCAGCGGCGGTACAGGGGCGACTGAAGCTTTCTTT.

The V gene is TRBV10-2, the J gene TRBJ1-3, with TRBD1 as a possible D gene (5 bases). The CDR3 sequence is 15 residues long. V gave up 0 bases and J gave up 3 bases, with 9 bases separating them. Per the germline V gene, CDR1 is WSHSY and CDR2 is SAAADI. Here the CDR3 reads CASSESGGGGNTIYF. Written as DNA, the CDR3 is TGCGCCAGCAGTGAGTCGGGGGGAGGTGGAAACACCATATATTTT.

The chain employs TRBV4-1 and TRBJ2-7, with 7 bases fitting TRBD1. The CDR3 totals 16 residues. The V segment lost 0 bases and the J segment 4 bases; nucleotides outside the gene matches: 9. Germline CDR1 and CDR2: MGHRA and YSYEKL. The CDR3: CASSQEWSGGTYEQYF. As DNA, the CDR3 is TGCGCCAGCAGCCAAGAGTGGTCAGGGGGTACTTACGAGCAGTACTTC.

The chain recombines TRBV12-2 with TRBJ2-1; the table assigns TRBD1, which was not confirmed against the DNA. TRBV12-2 is marked as a pseudogene. CDR3 length: 15 amino acids. CDR3 in DNA: TGTGCAAGTCGCCCGCGGACAGGTTCCTACAATGAGCAGTTCTTC. Amino acids: CASRPRTGSYNEQFF.

The rearrangement uses TRBV18 and TRBJ1-1; the match to TRBD1 covers 8 bases. The CDR3 is made up of 14 amino acids. In germline, CDR1 is KGHSH, CDR2 LQKENI. The trim removed 6 bases at V and 4 bases at J, leaving 7 bases unmatched. CDR3 sequence: CASSEGQGVTEAFF. CDR3 DNA sequence: TGTGCCAGCTCCGAAGGACAGGGCGTCACTGAAGCTTTCTTT.

This clone was counted once. The chain is built from TRBV18 and TRBJ2-5; D unresolved. V lost 0 bases and J lost 3, with 8 bases in between. Germline lookup yields CDR1 KGHSH and CDR2 LQKENI. This CDR3 spans 14 amino acids. The CDR3 spells CASSPPSPKETQYF. CDR3 DNA: TGTGCCAGCTCACCACCGTCCCCCAAAGAGACCCAGTACTTC.

This chain links TRBV10-3 with TRBJ2-7; D ambiguous. V shed 4 bases and J shed 2 bases, with 12 bases lying between them. This CDR3 is 14 amino acids long. Germline V gene data show CDR1 as ENHRY and CDR2 as SYGVKD. The chain's CDR3 is CAISGPKPPYEQYF. CDR3 coding DNA: TGTGCCATCAGTGGGCCCAAACCCCCCTACGAGCAGTACTTC.

The chain couples TRBV6-5 to TRBJ1-4, with 12 bases lining up with TRBD1. With 6 bases clipped from V and 7 bases from J, the junction kept 3 bases outside the gene matches. The germline CDR1 and CDR2 sequences are MNHEY and SVGAGI. This CDR3 spans 14 amino acids. The CDR3 DNA follows: TGTGCCAGCAGCGGGGACAGGGGGCCTGAAAAACTGTTTTTT. Protein: CASSGDRGPEKLFF.

This clone appeared a single time. V gene TRBV28 combines with J gene TRBJ1-1; 9 nucleotides line up with TRBD1. V was clipped by 4 bases and J by 7 bases; unmatched bases: 16. Germline CDR1 is MDHEN and CDR2 is SYDVKM. The CDR3 is 17 amino acids. CDR3 coding DNA: TGTGCCAGCAGTTCCAACCGGGACAGGGCTACACGTGATGAAGCTTTCTTT. This translates into CASSSNRDRATRDEAFF. Complete variable domain (other parts from reference TRBV28 and TRBJ1-1): DVKVTQSSRYLVKRTGEKVFLECVQDMDHENMFWYRQDPGLGLRLIYFSYDVKMKEKGDIPEGYSVSREKKERFSLILESASTNQTSMYLCASSSNRDRATRDEAFFGQGTRLTVV.

The V gene is TRBV7-5, the J gene TRBJ1-3; the D call of TRBD1 is as the table states it, not checked on the DNA. TRBV7-5 counts as a pseudogene. The CDR3 runs to 16 residues. CDR3 DNA sequence: TGTGCCAGAAGCTTGCGAAGACAGCGCTCTGGAAACACCATATATTTT. Its translation is CARSLRRQRSGNTIYF.

The chain couples TRBV2 to TRBJ2-7; 11 positions agree with TRBD2. The germline CDR1 and CDR2 sequences are SNHLY and FYNNEI. The V and J ends lost 6 bases and 0 bases, in that order; junction bases with no gene match: 7. The CDR3 totals 16 residues. CDR3 sequence (DNA): TGTGCCAGCAGGCGGACTAGCGGGTCGAGCTCCTACGAGCAGTACTTC. Its translation is CASRRTSGSSSYEQYF. The variable domain in full, with the rest retrieved from reference TRBV2 and TRBJ2-7, is EPEVTQTPSHQVTQMGQEVILRCVPISNHLYFYWYRQILGQKVEFLVSFYNNEISEKSEIFDDQFSVERPDGSNFTLKIRSTKLEDSAMYFCASRRTSGSSSYEQYFGPGTRLTVT.

The rearrangement joins TRBV5-3 to TRBJ2-7, with D possibly matching TRBD2 (6 bases). TRBV5-3 is identified as an open reading frame with a role that is uncertain. Trimming cost V 4 bases and J 6 bases, with 17 bases left between them. The CDR3 sequence is 14 residues long. CDR3 in amino acids: CARSRRDPVSEQYF. The CDR3 DNA reads TGTGCCAGAAGCCGGCGGGACCCAGTAAGCGAGCAGTACTTC.

The chain links TRBV7-2 to TRBJ2-5; 8 positions match TRBD2. The CDR3 length is 15 residues. Losses at the gene ends were 5 bases for V and 5 bases for J; bases not matched to a gene: 10. Per germline, CDR1 SGHTA and CDR2 FQGNSA. The DNA for the CDR3 is TGTGCCAGCAGCCGGTCGGGGGGGCCCTTTGAGACCCAGTACTTC. Translated: CASSRSGGPFETQYF.